This passage covers 6 T cell receptor beta chains from one sample sequenced in a study of cytomegalovirus exposure and HLA in healthy donors. The PCR was carried out with 60 Vbeta primers and 13 Jbeta primers. Profiled with immunoSEQ multiplex PCR; TCRdb holds only in-frame clones, not every one. The data contain around 200,000 clones, 77% of them singletons. The specimen sequenced was PBMCs. The receptors here all came from a woman aged 55-69 years in good health and CMV-seropositive.

This sequence joins TRBV30 and TRBJ1-4; no definite D call. The ends were cut back, 3 bases at V and 8 bases at J, with 16 bases in the middle. Germline assignment: CDR1 GTSNPN and CDR2 SVGIG (reference sequence). This CDR3 is 14 amino acids long. The CDR3 sequence is CAWSTAGVREKLFF. The CDR3, as DNA: TGTGCCTGGAGCACGGCGGGCGTTCGGGAAAAACTGTTTTTT.

This clone turned up a few times. V and J are TRBV16 and TRBJ2-7; D is uncertain. V lost 0 bases and J lost 7, with 7 bases in between. The CDR3 totals 12 residues. CDR1 is KGHSY, CDR2 FQNENV, per germline. As DNA, the CDR3 is TGTGCCAGCAGCCAATCCACGAGGGAGCAGTACTTC. It encodes CASSQSTREQYF.

This chain links TRBV9 with TRBJ2-7, with TRBD1 identical over 8 bases. This CDR3 has 14 residues. Germline values: CDR1 SGDLS, CDR2 YYNGEE. The ends lost 7 bases at V and 5 bases at J; junction bases unmatched: 11. The CDR3 bases are TGTGCCAGCTCTCCCCGGACAGGGAGTAACGAGCAGTACTTC. Its protein is CASSPRTGSNEQYF.

This clone has a handful of counts. The V gene is TRBV7-3, the J gene TRBJ2-6, with D uncertain. The ends were cut back, 5 bases at V and 4 bases at J, with 15 bases in the middle. The CDR3 spans 16 residues. Germline assignment: CDR1 SGHTA and CDR2 FQGTGA. The DNA for the CDR3 is TGTGCCAGCAGCGCGACGGGTCCGTTAGGGGCCAACGTCCTGACTTTC. It yields the protein CASSATGPLGANVLTF.

The rearrangement joins TRBV10-3 to TRBJ2-3; 7 bases are shared with TRBD2. V dropped 10 bases and J dropped 1; count of bases not matched to a gene: 11. Germline CDR1 and CDR2: ENHRY and SYGVKD. The CDR3 has 15 residues. In nucleotides, the CDR3 is TGTGCCACCAGAGCGGGGAGGGAGGGCACAGATACGCAGTATTTT. Amino acid sequence: CATRAGREGTDTQYF.

The chain combines TRBV7-9 with TRBJ2-7; D uncertain. V was shortened by 0 bases and J by 7 bases, with 13 bases between the two germline ends. The CDR3 is 14 amino acids. Germline CDR1 reads SEHNR; CDR2 reads FQNEAQ (reference sequence). CDR3 loop: CASSLASTVGEQYF. Written as DNA, the CDR3 is TGTGCCAGCAGCTTAGCCTCGACGGTCGGGGAGCAGTACTTC.